Below, 24 T cell receptor beta chains from the same sample are listed, as sequenced in a study of regulatory T cells in long-lasting Graves disease. Building the TCR beta libraries relied on iRepertoire HTBI primers, and CDR3 regions underwent Arm-PCR. From the multiplex PCR reads, TCRdb called clonotypes with MiXCR, one entry per CDR3 protein. The table shows over 650,000 distinct CDR3 sequences, with around 32% occurring only once. Time point: persistent/refractory GD, antithyroid drugs over 5 years with positive TRAb. RNA isolated from PBMCs was used to make the TCR library. The starting material was peripheral blood mononuclear cells (PBMCs), obtained when the disease was refractory, from a patient treated with antithyroid drugs. These receptor sequences come from a female donor with Graves disease.

In this sample, this clonotype turned up many times. V usage is TRBV27 and J usage is TRBJ1-1, with 7 bases identical to TRBD1. Germline V gene data show CDR1 as MNHEY and CDR2 as SMNVEV (reference sequence). CDR3 length: 14 amino acids. J lost 10 bases, V lost 4 bases, and 12 bases had no gene match. The CDR3 DNA reads TGTGCCAGCAGTTCGCTACTGGAGACAGGGAGAGCTTTCTTT. Amino acid sequence: CASSSLLETGRAFF.

This clonotype was observed many times. This chain links TRBV12-3 or TRBV12-4 with TRBJ1-1; 8 bases are shared with TRBD1. CDR3 length: 14 amino acids. Trimming took 4 bases from V and 7 from J; bases not matched to a gene: 8. CDR3 coding DNA: TGTGCCAGCAGTTCGACAGGGGCTAAGTTTGAAGCTTTCTTT. Amino acids: CASSSTGAKFEAFF.

This clonotype has more than one count but fewer than ten. The chain couples TRBV27 to TRBJ1-2; D not certain. The V end was cut by 4 bases, the J end by 2 bases, with 14 bases between. CDR1 and CDR2 (germline): MNHEY, SMNVEV (reference sequence). The CDR3 loop spans 15 amino acids. CDR3 region: CASSSADGPNYGYTF. As DNA, the CDR3 is TGTGCCAGCAGTTCCGCTGACGGCCCGAACTATGGCTACACCTTC.

The chain has TRBV7-8 and TRBJ2-1, with D maybe TRBD2 (5 bases). The CDR3 contains 18 residues. CDR1 and CDR2 (germline): SGHVS, FQNEAQ. Trimming left V 1 base short and J 5 bases short, with 21 bases between. CDR3 protein: CASSLVGTTRSPHNEQFF. CDR3 DNA sequence: TGTGCCAGCAGCTTAGTAGGCACCACTAGATCCCCCCACAATGAGCAGTTCTTC. Variable domain in full (rest from reference TRBV7-8 and TRBJ2-1): GAGVSQSPRYKVAKRGQDVALRCDPISGHVSLFWYQQALGQGPEFLTYFQNEAQLDKSGLPSDRFFAERPEGSVSTLKIQRTQQEDSAVYLCASSLVGTTRSPHNEQFFGPGTRLTVL.

This chain links TRBV28 with TRBJ1-3; D unresolved. CDR1 is MDHEN, CDR2 SYDVKM, per germline. The CDR3 covers 14 residues. Trimming cost V 5 bases and J 7 bases, with 15 bases left between them. The CDR3 here is CASSQSTIRNTIYF. For the CDR3, the DNA is TGTGCCAGCAGTCAATCCACGATCCGGAACACCATATATTTT. Looking up the rest from reference TRBV28 and TRBJ1-3 gives the full variable domain: DVKVTQSSRYLVKRTGEKVFLECVQDMDHENMFWYRQDPGLGLRLIYFSYDVKMKEKGDIPEGYSVSREKKERFSLILESASTNQTSMYLCASSQSTIRNTIYFGEGSWLTVV.

The V call is TRBV3-1, the J call TRBJ2-7; D assignment may be TRBD1 or TRBD2 (5 bases each). Trimming removed 4 bases at V and 1 base at J, with 17 bases between. Per germline, CDR1 LGHDT and CDR2 YNNKEL (reference sequence). This CDR3 is 16 amino acids long. CDR3 sequence reads: CASSRTPGTASYEQYF. The CDR3, as DNA: TGTGCCAGCAGCCGCACCCCTGGGACCGCTTCCTACGAGCAGTACTTC.

This chain links TRBV12-5 with TRBJ1-2; 12 bases match TRBD1. The length of the CDR3 is 15 residues. V was clipped by 4 bases and J by 8 bases; unmatched bases: 8. Germline V gene sequence: CDR1 LGHNT, CDR2 FRNRAP. The CDR3 DNA is TGTGCTAGTGGTTCAAGCCGGGACAGGGGGCAGGGCTACACCTTC. Residues: CASGSSRDRGQGYTF.

About this clonotype itself: A read error may produce the germline difference seen at one junction end. This CDR3 is CAGSHFGTGAWNTEAFF. The CDR3 nucleotides read TGTGCCGGCAGCCACTTCGGGACAGGGGCTTGGAACACTGAAGCTTTCTTT. The chain employs TRBV12-3 or TRBV12-4 and TRBJ1-1; the match to TRBD1 covers 10 bases. This CDR3 comprises 17 residues.

The chain is built from TRBV6-2 or TRBV6-3 and TRBJ1-4; weak D call: TRBD1 (6 bases). This CDR3 is 14 amino acids long. Trimming cost V 2 bases and J 8 bases, with 12 bases left between them. Germline-derived CDR1 and CDR2 are MNHEY and SVGEGT. CDR3 protein: CASSYGQRGEKLFF. The CDR3 DNA sequence: TGTGCCAGCAGTTACGGACAGAGAGGGGAAAAACTGTTTTTT.

This clonotype was picked up a small number of times. The genes are TRBV5-4 and TRBJ1-2, with 10 positions matching TRBD1. V lost 4 bases, J lost 6 bases, and 9 bases stayed unmatched. The CDR3 length is 15 residues. Looked up from germline, CDR1 is SGHNT and CDR2 is YYREEE (reference sequence). CDR3 DNA: TGTGCCAGCAGCCTAACTACGACAGGGGGCGATGGCTACACCTTC. Translation: CASSLTTTGGDGYTF.

This chain joins TRBV12-3 or TRBV12-4 and TRBJ2-7, with D possibly TRBD2 on 6 matching bases. The V end was cut by 4 bases, the J end by 2 bases, with 9 bases between. The CDR3 runs to 13 residues. CDR3 DNA: TGTGCCAGCAGTTCTAGCGAAACCTACGAGCAGTACTTC. Residues: CASSSSETYEQYF.

This clonotype was detected ten times or more. The chain is built from TRBV28 and TRBJ2-2, with 10 positions matching TRBD1. CDR1 is MDHEN, CDR2 SYDVKM, per germline. The trim removed 6 bases at V and 4 bases at J, leaving 14 bases unmatched. The CDR3 extends over 18 amino acids. The CDR3 is CASSQNTGQGIGTGELFF. The CDR3 DNA follows: TGTGCCAGCAGCCAAAACACGGGACAGGGGATTGGCACCGGGGAGCTGTTTTTT.

The rearrangement links TRBV20-1 to TRBJ2-2, with 11 nucleotides matching TRBD2. J was trimmed by 8 bases and V by 1 base; bases with no gene match: 6. The CDR3 totals 15 residues. Germline-derived CDR1 and CDR2 are DFQATT and SNEGSKA (reference sequence). CDR3: CSARGLAGGEGELFF. The DNA of the CDR3 is TGCAGTGCTAGAGGCCTAGCGGGAGGTGAAGGGGAGCTGTTTTTT.

The CDR3 protein is CASNPARSGEKLFF. The CDR3 nucleotides read TGTGCCAGCAATCCGGCCCGGTCGGGTGAAAAACTGTTTTTT. The V gene is TRBV28, the J gene TRBJ1-4, with D hard to call. This CDR3 is built from 14 residues. Germline loops: CDR1 MDHEN, CDR2 SYDVKM. V dropped 7 bases and J dropped 7 bases, with 16 bases sitting between them.

V gene TRBV2 combines with J gene TRBJ2-7; 8 nucleotides agree with TRBD2. Germline CDR1 is SNHLY and CDR2 is FYNNEI. The CDR3 loop spans 14 amino acids. Trimming cost V 11 bases and J 6 bases; bases outside gene matches: 15. The CDR3 region has the DNA TGTGCCGGAAGAATTAGCGGGAATGCGGGCGAGCAGTACTTC. It translates to CAGRISGNAGEQYF. Together with reference TRBV2 and TRBJ2-7, the CDR3 gives the full variable domain: EPEVTQTPSHQVTQMGQEVILRCVPISNHLYFYWYRQILGQKVEFLVSFYNNEISEKSEIFDDQFSVERPDGSNFTLKIRSTKLEDSAMYFCAGRISGNAGEQYFGPGTRLTVT.

Many counts were recorded for this clonotype. The chain links TRBV2 to TRBJ1-2, with D unresolved. The CDR3 spans 13 residues. Between the trimmed V and J ends, which lost 0 bases and 4 bases, there was a span of 6 bases. CDR1 and CDR2 from the germline V gene are SNHLY and FYNNEI. The CDR3 here is CASSEAGSYGYTF. The CDR3 coding sequence is TGTGCCAGCAGTGAAGCGGGTAGCTATGGCTACACCTTC. Full variable domain (rest looked up from reference TRBV2 and TRBJ1-2): EPEVTQTPSHQVTQMGQEVILRCVPISNHLYFYWYRQILGQKVEFLVSFYNNEISEKSEIFDDQFSVERPDGSNFTLKIRSTKLEDSAMYFCASSEAGSYGYTFGSGTRLTVV.

The rearrangement links TRBV9 to TRBJ1-1; no reliable D call. V was pared by 1 base and J by 4 bases, with 11 bases between. From germline, CDR1 is SGDLS and CDR2 YYNGEE. There are 14 residues in the CDR3. This chain's CDR3 is CASSVSVDTTEAFF. CDR3 DNA sequence: TGTGCCAGCAGCGTATCTGTCGACACCACTGAAGCTTTCTTT.

In DNA form, the CDR3 reads TGTGCCAGCAGCTTAGCCTGGACAGGTATTTTGAACACTGAAGCTTTCTTT. Its protein is CASSLAWTGILNTEAFF. The chain uses TRBV11-1 and TRBJ1-1; 7 positions match TRBD1. There are 17 residues in the CDR3. Trimming removed 0 bases from V and 0 bases from J; junction bases left unmatched: 7. Looked up from germline, CDR1 is SGHAT and CDR2 is FQDESV (reference sequence).

This clonotype was seen a handful of times. The chain links TRBV5-1 to TRBJ2-4; TRBD2 is a possible D gene (5 bases). The CDR3 is made up of 14 amino acids. The germline V gene encodes CDR1 SGHRS and CDR2 YFSETQ. Trimming pared 0 bases from V and 6 bases from J, leaving 10 bases between. CDR3 residues: CASSLVARGNIQYF. CDR3 nucleotide sequence: TGCGCCAGCAGCTTGGTTGCTCGGGGAAACATTCAGTACTTC.

The chain recombines TRBV6-2 or TRBV6-3 with TRBJ1-5; D is unclear. The CDR3 is 15 residues long. V lost 6 bases and J lost 3, with 15 bases in between. Germline assignment: CDR1 MNHEY and CDR2 SVGEGT. The CDR3 DNA follows: TGTGCCAGCAGGAAAATCCGCGGGGACAATCAGCCCCAGCATTTT. Protein product: CASRKIRGDNQPQHF.

The chain combines TRBV9 with TRBJ2-7; weak D call: TRBD1 (5 bases). The length of the CDR3 is 15 residues. Trimming cost V 2 bases and J 2 bases, with 14 bases left between them. Germline loops: CDR1 SGDLS, CDR2 YYNGEE. CDR3 sequence: CASSVGALQTYEQYF. The CDR3 region has the DNA TGTGCCAGCAGCGTTGGGGCCCTCCAAACCTACGAGCAGTACTTC.

This clonotype has a handful of counts. The chain employs TRBV13 and TRBJ1-1, with no clear D. The CDR3 consists of 14 residues. Germline CDR1 is PRHDT and CDR2 is FYEKMQ (reference sequence). V was pared by 5 bases and J by 5 bases, with 15 bases between. CDR3 bases: TGTGCCAGCAGCGCGCCCAACCTTGGAACTGAAGCTTTCTTT. The encoded protein is CASSAPNLGTEAFF.

The V gene is TRBV12-3 or TRBV12-4, the J gene TRBJ2-3, with D perhaps assigned TRBD1 or TRBD2 (5 bases each). The CDR3 is 14 residues long. The germline V and J ends were trimmed by 5 bases and 0 bases, with 9 bases remaining between them. CDR3 DNA sequence: TGTGCCAGCAGTCGGGACCTAAGCACAGATACGCAGTATTTT. Protein product: CASSRDLSTDTQYF.

This clonotype was found a few times. This chain connects TRBV28 to TRBJ2-7; possibly TRBD1 or TRBD2 for D (5 bases each). Germline V gene sequence: CDR1 MDHEN, CDR2 SYDVKM. CDR3 length equals 13 residues. V was cut by 5 bases and J by 2 bases, with 10 bases left in between. The CDR3 DNA reads as TGTGCCAGCAGTGGGGACGGAACCTACGAGCAGTACTTC. This sequence encodes CASSGDGTYEQYF.